This T cell receptor beta chain was recorded in a study of control samples from healthy donors and cancer patients. Trimming took 1 base from V and 4 from J; bases not matched to a gene: 4. CDR3 length: 15 residues. CDR1 is SGHTA, CDR2 FQGNSA, per germline. Clones were read by immunoSEQ multiplex PCR, and TCRdb kept only the in-frame ones, dropping some. The data show approximately 160,000 clones, 93% seen once. The sample taken for sequencing was blood. This sequence originates from a woman aged 55-69 years in good health. The chain has TRBV7-2 and TRBJ2-3, with 8 bases fitting TRBD2. The CDR3, as DNA: TGTGCCAGCAGCTTAGATAGCGGGGATGCAGATACGCAGTATTTT. It encodes CASSLDSGDADTQYF.